This record covers a single TCR beta chain. Its antigen is undetermined. V was pared by 8 bases and J by 3 bases, with 4 bases of the junction left unmatched. This CDR3 comprises 13 residues. Germline V CDR1 and CDR2: MDHEN, SYDVKM. This record belongs to a study of cytomegalovirus exposure and HLA in healthy donors. Study-wide results and caveats: Previously analyzed data showed that most TCR beta V segments were productive at a frequency of about 87% or about 30%. Presence/absence results assume similar sequencing depth per donor, which may not hold.

Vbeta (60) and Jbeta (13) primers were used in the PCR. Profiling relied on immunoSEQ multiplex PCR, and the TCRdb table lists in-frame clones only, not all of them. The sample yields approximately 190,000 clones, 87% seen once. Sequencing input: PBMCs. The chain links TRBV28 to TRBJ1-5; TRBD1 matches 7 bases. This TCR derives from a man aged 30 to 45 in good health and CMV-seronegative. CDR3 bases: TGTGCCAGCCAAGACAGGGTCAATCAGCCCCAGCATTTT. The encoded protein is CASQDRVNQPQHF.